The 2 T cell receptor beta chains below all came from one sample that was sequenced in a study of T cell clones after liver transplantation. TCRdb keeps only in-frame clones here, not all; method: immunoSEQ multiplex PCR. The repertoire holds 72,000 or so clones, with less than 85% as singletons. The sample here was CD4+ T cells from blood, taken at the 22-month timepoint. The receptors originated from a human patient who received a liver transplant. Some T cells may originate from the graft donor.

The chain carries TRBV18 and TRBJ2-7, with D unresolved. Germline-derived CDR1 and CDR2 are KGHSH and LQKENI. Between the trimmed V and J ends, which lost 2 bases and 3 bases, there was a span of 8 bases. This CDR3 has 13 residues. The CDR3 is CASSPTIGYEQYF. DNA for the CDR3: TGTGCCAGCTCACCAACGATAGGCTACGAGCAGTACTTC.

V and J are TRBV18 and TRBJ2-7, with 7 bases aligning to TRBD1. Germline loops: CDR1 KGHSH, CDR2 LQKENI. J was trimmed by 2 bases and V by 5 bases; bases with no gene match: 12. The CDR3 runs 16 residues. For the CDR3, the DNA is TGTGCCAGCTCATCGCTAACGACAGGGCTCCCCTACGAGCAGTACTTC. This codes for CASSSLTTGLPYEQYF.